What follows are 23 T cell receptor beta chains derived from one specimen sequenced in a study of T-cell reconstitution after alpha-beta-depleted transplantation in children. TCRbeta library construction was performed incorporating unique molecular identifiers. One entry per CDR3 protein, called by TCRdb with MiXCR from the PCR reads. The sample holds around 100,000 distinct CDR3 sequences, 10% seen once. The sequencing used PBMCs, collected before TCRalphabeta/CD19-depleted stem cell transplant. The receptors stem from a boy aged 2 to 9 with acute lymphoblastic leukemia, due to receive a stem cell transplant.

This clonotype was counted many times. The chain links TRBV5-5 to TRBJ1-2; D remains unclear. The CDR3 is 11 amino acids. Trimming shortened V by 1 base and J by 4 bases, and 2 bases separated the two germline ends. The germline gives CDR1 SGHKS, CDR2 YYEKEE (reference sequence). The CDR3: CASSLTYGYTF. CDR3 coding DNA: TGTGCCAGCAGCTTGACCTATGGCTACACCTTC.

This clonotype was seen only once. The CDR3 carries no conserved terminal phenylalanine or tryptophan, so it likely arises from a read error. The rearrangement joins TRBV11-2 to TRBJ2-5; D gene uncertain. CDR1 and CDR2 from the germline V gene are SGHAT and FQNNGV. Trimming stripped 3 bases from V and 1 base from J, with 0 bases between. There are 11 residues in the CDR3. This CDR3 is CASSFQETQYV. In DNA form, the CDR3 reads TGTGCCAGCAGCTTCCAAGAGACCCAGTACGTC.

The V and J genes are TRBV6-2 or TRBV6-3 and TRBJ2-6; D remains ambiguous. The CDR3 runs 16 residues. Germline lookup yields CDR1 MNHEY and CDR2 SVGEGT. Trimming stripped 8 bases from V and 4 bases from J, with 18 bases between. CDR3 in DNA: TGTGCCAGCTCCCGTCCCGCGCGAGGCGGGGCCAACGTCCTGACTTTC. This translates into CASSRPARGGANVLTF.

This clonotype has just a few counts. The chain carries TRBV7-9 and TRBJ1-4; 8 nucleotides align to TRBD1. The germline gives CDR1 SEHNR, CDR2 FQNEAQ (reference sequence). CDR3 size: 15 residues. J lost 3 bases, V lost 3 bases, and 3 bases had no gene match. In nucleotides, the CDR3 is TGTGCCAGCAGCTTCACACAGGGGGCTAATGAAAAACTGTTTTTT. Residues: CASSFTQGANEKLFF. Full variable domain (missing parts from reference TRBV7-9 and TRBJ1-4): DTGVSQNPRHKITKRGQNVTFRCDPISEHNRLYWYRQTLGQGPEFLTYFQNEAQLEKSRLLSDRFSAERPKGSFSTLEIQRTEQGDSAMYLCASSFTQGANEKLFFGSGTQLSVL.

This clonotype appeared many times. This sequence joins TRBV2 and TRBJ2-3, with 7 bases aligning to TRBD2. Trimming cost V 6 bases and J 6 bases; bases outside gene matches: 9. CDR1 and CDR2 (germline): SNHLY, FYNNEI. The length of the CDR3 is 14 residues. This chain's CDR3 is CASSSGTISDTQYF. The CDR3 coding sequence is TGTGCCAGCAGCTCCGGGACTATCAGCGATACGCAGTATTTT.

This clonotype has a handful of counts. The chain recombines TRBV3-1 with TRBJ2-5; TRBD1 might be the D (6 bases). This CDR3 is built from 16 residues. V was pared by 4 bases and J by 1 base, with 16 bases between. Germline CDR1 is LGHDT and CDR2 is YNNKEL (reference sequence). CDR3 amino acids: CASSPYRDTTQETQYF. The CDR3 coding sequence is TGTGCCAGCAGCCCGTACCGGGACACTACCCAAGAGACCCAGTACTTC.

There are a few counts of this clonotype. This chain joins TRBV7-9 and TRBJ2-3; D unclear. Germline CDR1 reads SEHNR; CDR2 reads FQNEAQ (reference sequence). V lost 3 bases and J 5 bases, leaving 9 bases between the germline ends. The CDR3 extends over 13 amino acids. The chain's CDR3 is CASSLGPLDTQYF. DNA for the CDR3: TGTGCCAGCAGCTTGGGTCCCTTAGATACGCAGTATTTT.

The chain combines TRBV9 with TRBJ2-2; D not resolved. Trimming removed 3 bases at V and 5 bases at J, with 11 bases between. Germline loops: CDR1 SGDLS, CDR2 YYNGEE. CDR3 length equals 14 residues. The CDR3 coding sequence is TGTGCCAGCAGCGCCCGTTTCCCAACCGGGGAGCTGTTTTTT. Protein: CASSARFPTGELFF.

The CDR3: CASSHRRRGGTDTQYF. The DNA of the CDR3 is TGTGCCAGCAGCCATAGGCGGAGAGGGGGCACAGATACGCAGTATTTT. V gene TRBV3-1 combines with J gene TRBJ2-3, with D possibly called TRBD1 or TRBD2 (5 bases each). The germline V and J ends were trimmed by 3 bases and 1 base, with 14 bases remaining between them. The CDR3 loop spans 16 amino acids. Germline V gene sequence: CDR1 LGHDT, CDR2 YNNKEL (reference sequence).

This clonotype was observed many times. Compared with germline, one end of the junction differs, possibly owing to a read error. The genes are TRBV11-2 and TRBJ2-2; 7 bases align to TRBD2. This CDR3 is built from 15 residues. Germline V CDR1 and CDR2: SGHAT, FQNNGV. CDR3 in amino acids: CASSPTSVNTAELFF. The CDR3 coding sequence is TGTGCCAGCAGCCCTACTAGCGTGAACACCGCGGAGCTGTTTTTT. Filled out from reference TRBV11-2 and TRBJ2-2, the complete variable domain reads EAGVAQSPRYKIIEKRQSVAFWCNPISGHATLYWYQQILGQGPKLLIQFQNNGVVDDSQLPKDRFSAERLKGVDSTLKIQPAKLEDSAVYLCASSPTSVNTAELFFGEGSRLTVL.

The rearrangement uses TRBV9 and TRBJ1-1, with D hard to call. This CDR3 is 13 amino acids long. Looked up from germline, CDR1 is SGDLS and CDR2 is YYNGEE. Trimming took off 0 bases at V and 8 bases at J, with 11 bases between the two ends. CDR3: CASSVGQLPEAFF. In DNA form, the CDR3 reads TGTGCCAGCAGCGTAGGCCAGCTACCGGAAGCTTTCTTT.

The genes are TRBV29-1 and TRBJ1-1; possibly TRBD1 for D (5 bases). In germline, CDR1 is SQVTM, CDR2 ANQGSEA. V was clipped by 7 bases and J by 3 bases, with 15 bases between them. The CDR3 contains 13 residues. The CDR3, as DNA: TGCAGCGCCGGCCGGGGGAGAGACACTGAAGCTTTCTTT. Translated: CSAGRGRDTEAFF.

The genes are TRBV5-1 and TRBJ1-5, with D hard to call. CDR1 is SGHRS and CDR2 is YFSETQ in the germline V gene. The CDR3 spans 15 residues. Deletions cut 4 bases from V and 3 bases from J, with 14 bases between. CDR3 loop: CASSPDAGFNQPQHF. CDR3 DNA sequence: TGCGCCAGCAGCCCGGACGCCGGATTCAATCAGCCCCAGCATTTT. The complete variable domain, with remaining parts taken from reference TRBV5-1 and TRBJ1-5, reads KAGVTQTPRYLIKTRGQQVTLSCSPISGHRSVSWYQQTPGQGLQFLFEYFSETQRNKGNFPGRFSGRQFSNSRSEMNVSTLELGDSALYLCASSPDAGFNQPQHFGDGTRLSIL.

This clonotype has more than one count but fewer than ten. This chain uses TRBV28 with TRBJ2-7, with D hard to call. Trimming removed 2 bases from V and 1 base from J, with 9 bases in between. Germline CDR1 and CDR2: MDHEN and SYDVKM. This CDR3 region has 14 residues. As DNA, the CDR3 is TGTGCCAGCAGTTTAGCAGACGGATCCTACGAGCAGTACTTC. Translation gives CASSLADGSYEQYF.

The J gene is TRBJ2-7, the V gene TRBV7-9, with D uncertain. Trimming cost V 5 bases and J 2 bases, with 13 bases left between them. The CDR3 runs to 14 residues. Germline CDR1 SEHNR, CDR2 FQNEAQ (reference sequence). This chain's CDR3 is CASSPPVYPYEQYF. The CDR3 bases are TGTGCCAGCAGCCCGCCAGTGTACCCCTACGAGCAGTACTTC.

This clonotype turned up a few times. The chain joins TRBV5-4 to TRBJ1-1; a weak D match, TRBD1 (6 bases). The germline V and J ends were trimmed by 3 bases and 5 bases, with 17 bases remaining between them. The CDR3 length is 15 residues. The germline V gene encodes CDR1 SGHNT and CDR2 YYREEE (reference sequence). The CDR3 DNA follows: TGTGCCAGCAGCTGGGGATCGGAGAGGGGGACTGAAGCTTTCTTT. It is translated as CASSWGSERGTEAFF.

This clonotype occurred many times. V gene TRBV6-5 combines with J gene TRBJ2-2, with D unresolved. This CDR3 has 14 residues. Between the trimmed V and J ends, which lost 1 base and 1 base, there was a span of 4 bases. CDR1 is MNHEY, CDR2 SVGAGI, per germline. The CDR3 protein is CASSYLMNTGELFF. Here the CDR3 DNA reads TGTGCCAGCAGTTACTTGATGAACACCGGGGAGCTGTTTTTT.

In this sample, this clonotype turned up many times. The chain combines TRBV7-9 with TRBJ2-1; 8 bases match TRBD2. V gave up 5 bases and J gave up 8 bases; unmatched junction bases: 2. The CDR3 totals 12 residues. Looked up from germline, CDR1 is SEHNR and CDR2 is FQNEAQ (reference sequence). CDR3 residues: CASSREGHEQFF. The DNA for the CDR3 is TGTGCCAGCAGCCGGGAGGGCCATGAGCAGTTCTTC.

This clonotype was counted many times. The rearrangement uses TRBV25-1 and TRBJ2-3, with TRBD2 matching over 14 bases. Germline CDR1 reads MGHDK; CDR2 reads SYGVNS. V lost 3 bases, J lost 4 bases, and 6 bases stayed unmatched. The CDR3 is made up of 17 amino acids. DNA of the CDR3: TGTGCCAGCAGTGAGGGGACTAGCGGGAGCAGAGCAGATACGCAGTATTTT. This gives the protein CASSEGTSGSRADTQYF.

This clonotype was counted many times. V and J are TRBV5-1 and TRBJ1-2; TRBD1 might be the D (5 bases). Trimming pared 0 bases from V and 8 bases from J, leaving 14 bases between. Germline CDR1 is SGHRS and CDR2 is YFSETQ. This CDR3 comprises 14 residues. Written as DNA, the CDR3 is TGCGCCAGCAGCTTGGAACACGGGGCTTTCGGCTACACCTTC. Residues: CASSLEHGAFGYTF. The variable domain in full, with the rest retrieved from reference TRBV5-1 and TRBJ1-2, is KAGVTQTPRYLIKTRGQQVTLSCSPISGHRSVSWYQQTPGQGLQFLFEYFSETQRNKGNFPGRFSGRQFSNSRSEMNVSTLELGDSALYLCASSLEHGAFGYTFGSGTRLTVV.

This clonotype was picked up many times. The chain recombines TRBV6-5 with TRBJ2-7; tentatively, D is TRBD2 (6 bases). Trimming left V 4 bases short and J 3 bases short, with 13 bases between. CDR1 and CDR2 (germline): MNHEY, SVGAGI. The CDR3 runs to 14 residues. The CDR3 sequence is CASSSGTRFYEQYF. DNA of the CDR3: TGTGCCAGCAGTTCGGGGACTCGATTCTACGAGCAGTACTTC.

The table lists this clonotype with many counts. The gene calls are TRBV6-1 and TRBJ1-5, with D possibly being TRBD1 (5 bases). The CDR3 contains 16 residues. CDR1 and CDR2 from the germline V gene are MNHNS and SASEGT. Trimming removed 5 bases at V and 3 bases at J, with 17 bases between. The CDR3 DNA reads as TGTGCCAGCAGTAGAAGGGCAGGGACCTTCAATCAGCCCCAGCATTTT. Translation gives CASSRRAGTFNQPQHF.

The chain carries TRBV4-1 and TRBJ1-1; D gene ambiguous. V gave up 4 bases and J gave up 1 base, with 10 bases separating them. The CDR3 spans 14 residues. The germline V gene has CDR1 MGHRA and CDR2 YSYEKL. The chain's CDR3 is CASSPQQRNTEAFF. CDR3 nucleotides: TGCGCCAGCAGCCCCCAACAGCGGAACACTGAAGCTTTCTTT.